Below are 9 T cell receptor beta chains sequenced from a single sample in a study of T cell responses to AZD1222 COVID-19 vaccine. The table came from immunoSEQ multiplex PCR; TCRdb's copy has only in-frame clones and leaves some out. This sample has roughly 160,000 clones, with 90% found just once. The sample consisted of peripheral blood, taken on day 0 of AZD1222 vaccination. These TCRs come from an adult in good health.

This clone was observed a few times. This chain uses TRBV27 with TRBJ2-7; D might be TRBD1 (5 bases). The V end was cut by 4 bases, the J end by 4 bases, with 11 bases between. The germline V gene has CDR1 MNHEY and CDR2 SMNVEV (reference sequence). This CDR3 spans 13 amino acids. CDR3 DNA: TGTGCCAGCAGTTCAGTGCAGGGATACGAGCAGTACTTC. Its translation: CASSSVQGYEQYF.

The chain couples TRBV21-1 to TRBJ2-7. TRBV21-1 is flagged as a pseudogene. This CDR3 spans 15 amino acids. The CDR3 bases are TGTGCCAGCAGCAGCCCATGTTCCCCCCACTACGAGCAGTACTTC. It yields the protein CASSSPCSPHYEQYF.

The chain joins TRBV6-6 to TRBJ1-3; D not certain. Trimming took off 5 bases at V and 0 bases at J, with 14 bases between the two ends. The CDR3 totals 16 residues. The germline V gene encodes CDR1 MNHNY and CDR2 SVGAGI (reference sequence). The CDR3 loop reads CASSRQPRTSGNTIYF. As DNA, the CDR3 is TGTGCCAGCAGTCGACAACCAAGGACCTCTGGAAACACCATATATTTT.

This clone was seen only a few times. V gene TRBV6-2 or TRBV6-3 combines with J gene TRBJ2-3; 10 positions agree with TRBD2. Germline V gene data show CDR1 as MNHEY and CDR2 as SVGEGT. The ends lost 2 bases at V and 2 bases at J; junction bases unmatched: 1. This CDR3 is built from 15 residues. The CDR3 DNA is TGTGCCAGCAGTTACAGCGGGGGGGCCACAGATACGCAGTATTTT. Translated, it gives CASSYSGGATDTQYF.

Points on this clone: Within the sample, other DNA sequences also encode this same CDR3. V usage is TRBV7-3 and J usage is TRBJ1-1, with 7 nucleotides matching TRBD1. The CDR3 is made up of 14 amino acids. The V gene's germline CDR1 is SGHTA and CDR2 FQGTGA. The V gene end was trimmed by 9 bases and the J gene end by 5 bases; junction bases not matched to a gene: 12. This chain's CDR3 is CASSLRGDSTEAFF. The CDR3 nucleotides read TGTGCCAGTTCCCTAAGGGGGGACAGTACTGAAGCTTTCTTT.

The gene calls are TRBV7-3 and TRBJ1-5; D is perhaps TRBD1 (5 bases). In germline, CDR1 is SGHTA, CDR2 FQGTGA. The CDR3 totals 17 residues. Trimming took off 0 bases at V and 4 bases at J, with 16 bases between the two ends. The CDR3 protein is CASSLTPGGANNQPQHF. DNA of the CDR3: TGTGCCAGCAGCTTAACCCCTGGAGGGGCAAATAATCAGCCCCAGCATTTT.

This clone appeared a single time. The rearrangement uses TRBV6-6 and TRBJ1-1; the match to TRBD1 covers 8 bases. The germline V gene encodes CDR1 MNHNY and CDR2 SVGAGI (reference sequence). The CDR3 has 13 amino acids. The V segment lost 8 bases and the J segment 12 bases; nucleotides outside the gene matches: 14. The CDR3 protein is CASCTTPNRGTFF. CDR3 coding DNA: TGTGCCAGCTGTACCACACCCAACAGGGGGACTTTCTTT.

This chain joins TRBV28 and TRBJ1-5, with D perhaps matching TRBD1 (6 bases). V gave up 5 bases and J gave up 5 bases, with 16 bases separating them. The V gene's germline CDR1 is MDHEN and CDR2 SYDVKM. The CDR3 runs 15 residues. Written as DNA, the CDR3 is TGTGCCAGCAGTGGGGCATGGGGGCCCGATCAGCCCCAGCATTTT. This sequence encodes CASSGAWGPDQPQHF.

Sample share makes this clone medium-sized. The J gene is TRBJ2-5, the V gene TRBV28; D gene ambiguous. The CDR3 has 15 amino acids. CDR1 and CDR2 (germline): MDHEN, SYDVKM. The V end was cut by 3 bases, the J end by 4 bases, with 15 bases between. The CDR3 DNA sequence: TGTGCCAGCAGTTTGATCGAATGGGGTCTAGAGACCCAGTACTTC. Translation gives CASSLIEWGLETQYF.